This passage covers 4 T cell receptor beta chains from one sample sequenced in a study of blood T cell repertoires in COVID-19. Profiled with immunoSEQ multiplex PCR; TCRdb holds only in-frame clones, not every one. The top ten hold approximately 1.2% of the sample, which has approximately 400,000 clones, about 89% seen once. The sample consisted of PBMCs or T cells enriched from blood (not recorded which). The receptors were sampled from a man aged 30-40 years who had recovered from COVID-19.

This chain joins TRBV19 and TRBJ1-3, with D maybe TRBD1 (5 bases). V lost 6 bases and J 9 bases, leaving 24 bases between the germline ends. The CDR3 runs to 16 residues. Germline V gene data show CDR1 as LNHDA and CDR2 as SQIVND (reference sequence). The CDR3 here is CASSPLFQGSVGTIYF. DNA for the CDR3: TGTGCCAGTAGCCCCCTCTTTCAGGGAAGTGTTGGCACCATATATTTT.

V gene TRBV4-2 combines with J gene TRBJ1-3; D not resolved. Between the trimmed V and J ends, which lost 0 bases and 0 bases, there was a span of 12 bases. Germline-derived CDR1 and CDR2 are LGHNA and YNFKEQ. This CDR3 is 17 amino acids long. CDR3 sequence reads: CASSQETANLSGNTIYF. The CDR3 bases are TGTGCCAGCAGCCAAGAAACAGCTAATCTCTCTGGAAACACCATATATTTT.

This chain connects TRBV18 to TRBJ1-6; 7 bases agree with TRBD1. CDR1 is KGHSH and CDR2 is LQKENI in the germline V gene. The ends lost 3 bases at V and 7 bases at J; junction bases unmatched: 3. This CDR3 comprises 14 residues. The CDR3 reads CASSPLGQNSPLHF. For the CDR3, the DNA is TGTGCCAGCTCACCCTTGGGACAGAATTCACCCCTCCACTTT. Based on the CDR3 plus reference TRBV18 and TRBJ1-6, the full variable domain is NAGVMQNPRHLVRRRGQEARLRCSPMKGHSHVYWYRQLPEEGLKFMVYLQKENIIDESGMPKERFSAEFPKEGPSILRIQQVVRGDSAAYFCASSPLGQNSPLHFGNGTRLTVT.

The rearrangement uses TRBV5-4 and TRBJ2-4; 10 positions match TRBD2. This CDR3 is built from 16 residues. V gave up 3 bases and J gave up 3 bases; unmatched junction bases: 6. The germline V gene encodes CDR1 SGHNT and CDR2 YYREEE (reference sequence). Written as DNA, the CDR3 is TGTGCCAGCAGCTCCGAGCGGGGGGGTGGCAAAAACATTCAGTACTTC. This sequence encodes CASSSERGGGKNIQYF.